These 29 T cell receptor beta chains were sequenced from one sample in a study of cytomegalovirus exposure and HLA in healthy donors. Use of 60 Vbeta and 13 Jbeta primers characterized the PCR. Clones were read by immunoSEQ multiplex PCR, and TCRdb kept only the in-frame ones, dropping some. The data show roughly 38,000 clones, with more than 70% seen just once and about 8% held by the top ten. Specimen: PBMCs. The receptors were gathered from a woman aged 25 to 39 in good health and CMV-seropositive.

This clone was seen a few times. The chain links TRBV13 to TRBJ2-5; no clear D. This CDR3 contains 16 residues. Germline V gene lookup returns CDR1 PRHDT and CDR2 FYEKMQ (reference sequence). V lost 5 bases to trimming and J lost 3 bases, with 19 bases between them. The CDR3 region is CASSAYSQTSEETQYF. The CDR3 DNA reads as TGTGCCAGCAGCGCCTACAGCCAGACATCCGAAGAGACCCAGTACTTC.

The V gene is TRBV19, the J gene TRBJ1-1; tentative D call: TRBD1 (5 bases). CDR3 length equals 13 residues. Germline V gene lookup returns CDR1 LNHDA and CDR2 SQIVND (reference sequence). Between the trimmed V and J ends, which lost 4 bases and 6 bases, there was a span of 12 bases. CDR3 in DNA: TGTGCCAGTAGTACCGACAGCCCCGCTGAAGCTTTCTTT. Protein product: CASSTDSPAEAFF.

The rearrangement uses TRBV7-3 and TRBJ2-5; 12 bases fit TRBD1. This CDR3 is built from 15 residues. V gave up 4 bases and J gave up 7 bases; unmatched junction bases: 7. CDR1 is SGHTA, CDR2 FQGTGA, per germline. CDR3 DNA sequence: TGTGCCAGCAGCTCCGGGACAGGGGGCGAGGGGACCCAGTACTTC. Translated, it gives CASSSGTGGEGTQYF.

Note on this clone: The same CDR3 also results from other DNA sequences found in this sample. The gene calls are TRBV7-3 and TRBJ2-3, with D possibly TRBD2 on 5 matching bases. With 2 bases removed from V and 6 bases from J, the gap between germline ends came to 12 bases. The CDR3 is made up of 14 amino acids. Germline CDR1 is SGHTA and CDR2 is FQGTGA. The CDR3 coding sequence is TGTGCCAGCAGCTTAGGGCTAGCTTCGGATACGCAGTATTTT. As protein: CASSLGLASDTQYF.

CDR3 residues: CASSLELQGVVETQYF. The CDR3 DNA is TGCGCCAGCAGCTTGGAATTGCAGGGCGTAGTGGAGACCCAGTACTTC. This chain uses TRBV5-1 with TRBJ2-5, with D perhaps matching TRBD1 (5 bases). Trimming cost V 0 bases and J 5 bases, with 17 bases left between them. In germline, CDR1 is SGHRS, CDR2 YFSETQ. This CDR3 region has 16 residues.

This clone occurred once. CDR3 DNA: TGCAGCGTTGTAGGGGTGAACACTGAAGCTTTCTTT. Its translation is CSVVGVNTEAFF. The chain carries TRBV29-1 and TRBJ1-1; TRBD1 is a possible D gene (5 bases). The CDR3 has 12 residues. Germline V CDR1 and CDR2: SQVTM, ANQGSEA. Deletions cut 4 bases from V and 0 bases from J, with 6 bases between.

Here the CDR3 DNA reads TGTGCCAGCAGCTTACCGTCTGCGATCATACAAGAGACCCAGTACTTC. Its translation: CASSLPSAIIQETQYF. The chain employs TRBV7-9 and TRBJ2-5; D is undetermined. V was shortened by 2 bases and J by 2 bases, with 15 bases between the two germline ends. Germline CDR1 is SEHNR and CDR2 is FQNEAQ (reference sequence). The CDR3 is 16 residues long.

The chain uses TRBV6-5 and TRBJ2-5; 8 bases agree with TRBD2. The tail of the sequence fits TRBJ2-7 better, so the J call may be wrong. The CDR3 loop spans 13 amino acids. CDR1 and CDR2 from the germline V gene are MNHEY and SVGAGI. CDR3 in amino acids: CASQAGAPYEQYF. As DNA, the CDR3 is TGTGCCTCTCAAGCGGGAGCCCCCTACGAGCAGTACTTC.

This clone was counted between two and nine times. The chain's CDR3 is CASGDRANYGYTF. In DNA form, the CDR3 reads TGTGCTAGTGGAGACAGGGCTAACTATGGCTACACCTTC. This sequence joins TRBV12-5 and TRBJ1-2, with 7 nucleotides matching TRBD1. V dropped 6 bases and J dropped 0; count of bases not matched to a gene: 1. The germline V gene has CDR1 LGHNT and CDR2 FRNRAP. CDR3 length equals 13 residues.

The chain couples TRBV2 to TRBJ1-2; D unresolved. CDR3 size: 16 residues. The V gene's germline CDR1 is SNHLY and CDR2 FYNNEI. V gave up 0 bases and J gave up 5 bases, with 16 bases separating them. The CDR3 region has the DNA TGTGCCAGCAGTGAAGCAGGAGGTAACTCGGGTTATGGCTACACCTTC. Amino acid sequence: CASSEAGGNSGYGYTF.

This clone was picked up a small number of times. The chain recombines TRBV9 with TRBJ1-2; maybe TRBD1 (6 bases). Germline loops: CDR1 SGDLS, CDR2 YYNGEE. The CDR3 is 19 residues long. V lost 0 bases and J 0 bases, leaving 21 bases between the germline ends. The CDR3 sequence: CASSVATGFLGASNYGYTF. In nucleotides, the CDR3 is TGTGCCAGCAGCGTAGCTACGGGGTTTCTGGGGGCTTCTAACTATGGCTACACCTTC.

This clone has more than one count but fewer than ten. The genes are TRBV5-4 and TRBJ2-2; the match to TRBD1 covers 9 bases. There are 15 residues in the CDR3. Germline CDR1 SGHNT, CDR2 YYREEE (reference sequence). V dropped 3 bases and J dropped 5; count of bases not matched to a gene: 5. DNA for the CDR3: TGTGCCAGCAGCTCCGGGACAGGGCTAACCGGGGAGCTGTTTTTT. Translated: CASSSGTGLTGELFF.

J is TRBJ2-1 and V is TRBV7-9; 8 bases align to TRBD2. Germline V CDR1 and CDR2: SEHNR, FQNEAQ (reference sequence). Germline trimming cut 5 bases from V and 0 bases from J; bases unmatched to any gene: 9. CDR3 length: 17 residues. CDR3 sequence: CASSPLAGRSSYNEQFF. The CDR3 DNA follows: TGTGCCAGCAGCCCCCTAGCGGGCCGAAGCTCCTACAATGAGCAGTTCTTC.

V gene TRBV7-6 combines with J gene TRBJ1-1, with D maybe TRBD1 (6 bases). V was clipped by 1 base and J by 0 bases, with 15 bases between them. The CDR3 consists of 17 residues. Germline-derived CDR1 and CDR2 are SGHVS and FNYEAQ. CDR3 nucleotide sequence: TGTGCCAGCAGCTTAGTCGGCCTAGCAGGGGTGAACACTGAAGCTTTCTTT. Residues: CASSLVGLAGVNTEAFF. Supplemented by reference TRBV7-6 and TRBJ1-1, the full variable domain reads GAGVSQSPRYKVTKRGQDVALRCDPISGHVSLYWYRQALGQGPEFLTYFNYEAQQDKSGLPNDRFSAERPEGSISTLTIQRTEQRDSAMYRCASSLVGLAGVNTEAFFGQGTRLTVV.

V is TRBV6-1 and J is TRBJ2-2, with a weak D call TRBD2 (5 bases). V shed 8 bases and J shed 5 bases, with 15 bases lying between them. The CDR3 totals 14 residues. The germline CDR1 and CDR2 sequences are MNHNS and SASEGT. The CDR3 region is CASLGARGTGELFF. DNA for the CDR3: TGTGCCAGCTTAGGAGCCCGAGGGACCGGGGAGCTGTTTTTT.

This chain connects TRBV6-6 to TRBJ1-6; D is possibly TRBD1 (6 bases). In germline, CDR1 is MNHNY, CDR2 SVGAGI (reference sequence). This CDR3 has 15 amino acids. V lost 7 bases to trimming and J lost 16 bases, with 26 bases between them. CDR3 in DNA: TGTGCCAGCACCCTAAACGGGCAGGGGTCGGGACGACTCCACTTT. Translating gives CASTLNGQGSGRLHF.

This clone came up a few times. This chain joins TRBV5-5 and TRBJ1-3; the D gene is possibly TRBD1 (5 bases). V lost 6 bases and J 1 base, leaving 14 bases between the germline ends. This CDR3 is 15 amino acids long. The germline gives CDR1 SGHKS, CDR2 YYEKEE (reference sequence). The CDR3 nucleotides are TGTGCCAGCAAGAAGGACACCCCTTCTGGAAACACCATATATTTT. It encodes CASKKDTPSGNTIYF.

J is TRBJ1-2 and V is TRBV27, with a possible D match to TRBD1 (5 bases). The V gene lost 0 bases and the J gene lost 7 bases, with 12 bases spanning the gap. The CDR3 covers 14 residues. CDR1 MNHEY and CDR2 SMNVEV come from the germline V gene (reference sequence). CDR3 in amino acids: CASSLSAGGFGYTF. The DNA for the CDR3 is TGTGCCAGCAGTTTATCGGCGGGGGGTTTTGGCTACACCTTC.

This chain uses TRBV7-9 with TRBJ1-2, with 9 bases lining up with TRBD1. V lost 8 bases and J lost 1; bases outside the gene matches: 2. CDR1 is SEHNR and CDR2 is FQNEAQ in the germline V gene (reference sequence). There are 13 residues in the CDR3. The CDR3: CASGTGNNYGYTF. The CDR3, as DNA: TGTGCCAGCGGGACAGGGAATAACTATGGCTACACCTTC. The whole variable domain, remainder taken from reference TRBV7-9 and TRBJ1-2, is DTGVSQNPRHKITKRGQNVTFRCDPISEHNRLYWYRQTLGQGPEFLTYFQNEAQLEKSRLLSDRFSAERPKGSFSTLEIQRTEQGDSAMYLCASGTGNNYGYTFGSGTRLTVV.

The chain uses TRBV29-1 and TRBJ1-2; a weak D match, TRBD1 (6 bases). V was trimmed by 7 bases and J by 8 bases, leaving 20 bases between them. This CDR3 spans 13 amino acids. The germline CDR1 and CDR2 sequences are SQVTM and ANQGSEA. The CDR3: CSADLNRVGGYTF. DNA for the CDR3: TGCAGCGCTGATCTGAACAGGGTGGGAGGCTACACCTTC.

Comment on this clone: This same CDR3 is encoded by further DNA sequences in the sample. The V gene is TRBV6-5, the J gene TRBJ2-5, with 7 bases that match TRBD2. V gave up 0 bases and J gave up 3 bases; unmatched junction bases: 7. CDR3 length: 16 amino acids. Per germline, CDR1 MNHEY and CDR2 SVGAGI. Here the CDR3 reads CASSYSYGGGKETQYF. CDR3 coding DNA: TGTGCCAGCAGTTACTCATACGGGGGAGGGAAAGAGACCCAGTACTTC.

V usage is TRBV25-1 and J usage is TRBJ2-5, with D hard to call. The CDR3 length is 13 residues. Looked up from germline, CDR1 is MGHDK and CDR2 is SYGVNS. V lost 6 bases and J 4 bases, leaving 12 bases between the germline ends. CDR3 protein: CASSVPLGETQYF. The CDR3 DNA reads TGTGCCAGCAGCGTACCCCTCGGAGAGACCCAGTACTTC. The whole variable domain, filled in from reference TRBV25-1 and TRBJ2-5, reads EADIYQTPRYLVIGTGKKITLECSQTMGHDKMYWYQQDPGMELHLIHYSYGVNSTEKGDLSSESTVSRIRTEHFPLTLESARPSHTSQYLCASSVPLGETQYFGPGTRLLVL.

This clone has only one observation. The rearrangement uses TRBV11-2 and TRBJ1-1; unclear D gene. Germline assignment: CDR1 SGHAT and CDR2 FQNNGV. CDR3 length: 15 amino acids. The V and J ends lost 3 bases and 3 bases respectively, with 14 bases between them. CDR3 nucleotides: TGTGCCAGCAGCTTGGGCTTTGGGAGAGACACTGAAGCTTTCTTT. Amino acid sequence: CASSLGFGRDTEAFF.

The chain carries TRBV6-1 and TRBJ2-1; 7 bases match TRBD1. V dropped 4 bases and J dropped 6; count of bases not matched to a gene: 9. The CDR3 sequence is 15 residues long. Germline V gene lookup returns CDR1 MNHNS and CDR2 SASEGT. The CDR3 DNA reads TGTGCCAGCAGTGTCGACAGGGCGAGTCTCAATGAGCAGTTCTTC. Translating gives CASSVDRASLNEQFF.

The genes are TRBV6-1 and TRBJ1-3, with TRBD1 as a possible D gene (6 bases). CDR3 length equals 16 residues. In germline, CDR1 is MNHNS, CDR2 SASEGT. Trimming left V 4 bases short and J 0 bases short, with 13 bases between. In DNA form, the CDR3 reads TGTGCCAGCAGTGCATACAGGGTGGGCTCTGGAAACACCATATATTTT. The encoded protein is CASSAYRVGSGNTIYF.

The chain is built from TRBV6-6 and TRBJ1-1; D remains ambiguous. The CDR3 consists of 15 residues. In germline, CDR1 is MNHNY, CDR2 SVGAGI (reference sequence). The V and J ends lost 8 bases and 1 base respectively, with 17 bases between them. CDR3 sequence: CASEEAAGWNTEAFF. Written as DNA, the CDR3 is TGTGCCAGCGAGGAAGCCGCGGGTTGGAACACTGAAGCTTTCTTT.

This clone was detected only a few times. The chain recombines TRBV5-8 with TRBJ2-1; 10 positions agree with TRBD2. The V gene end was trimmed by 2 bases and the J gene end by 3 bases; junction bases not matched to a gene: 5. Germline CDR1 and CDR2: SGHTS and YDEGEE. This CDR3 is 16 amino acids long. The CDR3 loop reads CASSFRRTSGYNEQFF. CDR3 coding DNA: TGTGCCAGCAGCTTTCGCAGGACTAGCGGCTACAATGAGCAGTTCTTC.

V is TRBV15 and J is TRBJ1-4; 9 bases match TRBD1. The germline V gene has CDR1 LNHNV and CDR2 YYDKDF (reference sequence). The V segment lost 3 bases and the J segment 0 bases; nucleotides outside the gene matches: 5. This CDR3 is 17 amino acids long. This chain's CDR3 is CATSSTGGLTTNEKLFF. The CDR3 DNA sequence: TGTGCCACCAGCAGCACAGGGGGCCTAACAACTAATGAAAAACTGTTTTTT. The whole variable domain, filled in from reference TRBV15 and TRBJ1-4, reads DAMVIQNPRYQVTQFGKPVTLSCSQTLNHNVMYWYQQKSSQAPKLLFHYYDKDFNNEADTPDNFQSRRPNTSFCFLDIRSPGLGDTAMYLCATSSTGGLTTNEKLFFGSGTQLSVL.

The rearrangement links TRBV6-6 to TRBJ2-2; TRBD2 is a possible D gene (6 bases). Per germline, CDR1 MNHNY and CDR2 SVGAGI (reference sequence). There are 14 residues in the CDR3. Between the trimmed V and J ends, which lost 0 bases and 4 bases, there was a span of 6 bases. The CDR3 here is CASSYSEGTGELFF. The CDR3 bases are TGTGCCAGCAGTTACTCGGAGGGCACCGGGGAGCTGTTTTTT.